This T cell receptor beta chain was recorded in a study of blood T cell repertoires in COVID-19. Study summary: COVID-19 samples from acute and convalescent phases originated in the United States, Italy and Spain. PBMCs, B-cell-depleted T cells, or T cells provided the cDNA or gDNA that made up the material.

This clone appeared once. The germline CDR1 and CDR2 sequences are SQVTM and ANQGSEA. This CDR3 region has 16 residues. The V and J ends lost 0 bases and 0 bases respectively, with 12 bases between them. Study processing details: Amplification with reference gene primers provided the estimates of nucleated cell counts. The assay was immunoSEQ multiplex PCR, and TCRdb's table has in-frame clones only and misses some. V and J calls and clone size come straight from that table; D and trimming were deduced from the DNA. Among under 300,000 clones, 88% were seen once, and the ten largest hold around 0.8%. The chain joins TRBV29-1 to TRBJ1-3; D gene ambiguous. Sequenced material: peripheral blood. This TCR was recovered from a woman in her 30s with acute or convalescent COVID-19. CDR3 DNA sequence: TGCAGCGTTGAAGATATAGAGGGCTTCTCTGGAAACACCATATATTTT. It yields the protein CSVEDIEGFSGNTIYF. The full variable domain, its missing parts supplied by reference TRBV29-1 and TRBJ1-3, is SAVISQKPSRDICQRGTSLTIQCQVDSQVTMMFWYRQQPGQSLTLIATANQGSEATYESGFVIDKFPISRPNLTFSTLTVSNMSPEDSSIYLCSVEDIEGFSGNTIYFGEGSWLTVV.